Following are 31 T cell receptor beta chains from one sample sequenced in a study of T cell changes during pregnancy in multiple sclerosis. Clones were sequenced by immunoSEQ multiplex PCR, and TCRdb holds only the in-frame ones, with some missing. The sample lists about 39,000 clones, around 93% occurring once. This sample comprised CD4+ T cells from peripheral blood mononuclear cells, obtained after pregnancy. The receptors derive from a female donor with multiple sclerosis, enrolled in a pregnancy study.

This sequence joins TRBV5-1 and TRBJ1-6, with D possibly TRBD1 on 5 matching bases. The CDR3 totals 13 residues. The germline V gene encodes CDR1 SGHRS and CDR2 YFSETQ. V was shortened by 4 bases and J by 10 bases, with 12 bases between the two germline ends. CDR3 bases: TGCGCCAGCAGCATCGGACAAGGATCACCCCTCCACTTT. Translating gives CASSIGQGSPLHF.

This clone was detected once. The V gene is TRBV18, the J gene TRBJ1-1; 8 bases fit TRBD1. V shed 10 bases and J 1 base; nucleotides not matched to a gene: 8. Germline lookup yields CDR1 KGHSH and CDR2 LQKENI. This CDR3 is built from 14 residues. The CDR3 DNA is TGTGCCACTTCTCAGGGGGCAACGAACACTGAAGCTTTCTTT. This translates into CATSQGATNTEAFF. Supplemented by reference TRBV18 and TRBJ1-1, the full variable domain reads NAGVMQNPRHLVRRRGQEARLRCSPMKGHSHVYWYRQLPEEGLKFMVYLQKENIIDESGMPKERFSAEFPKEGPSILRIQQVVRGDSAAYFCATSQGATNTEAFFGQGTRLTVV.

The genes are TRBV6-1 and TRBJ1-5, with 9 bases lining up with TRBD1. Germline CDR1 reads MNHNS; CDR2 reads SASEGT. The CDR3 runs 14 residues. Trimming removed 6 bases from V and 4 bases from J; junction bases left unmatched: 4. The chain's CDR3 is CASRGQGPNQPQHF. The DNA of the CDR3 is TGTGCCAGCAGGGGACAGGGACCAAATCAGCCCCAGCATTTT.

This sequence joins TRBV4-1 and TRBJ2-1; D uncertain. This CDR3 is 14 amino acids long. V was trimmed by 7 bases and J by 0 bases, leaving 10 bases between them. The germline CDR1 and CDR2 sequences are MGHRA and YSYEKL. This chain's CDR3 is CASNTIASYNEQFF. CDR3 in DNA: TGCGCCAGCAACACAATAGCCTCCTACAATGAGCAGTTCTTC.

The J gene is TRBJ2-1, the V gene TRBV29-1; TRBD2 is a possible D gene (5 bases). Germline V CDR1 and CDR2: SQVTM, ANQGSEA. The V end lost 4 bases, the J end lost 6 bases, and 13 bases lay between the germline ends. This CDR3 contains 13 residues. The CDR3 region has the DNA TGCAGCGTTGCGCCGGACGGAGGCAATGAGCAGTTCTTC. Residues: CSVAPDGGNEQFF.

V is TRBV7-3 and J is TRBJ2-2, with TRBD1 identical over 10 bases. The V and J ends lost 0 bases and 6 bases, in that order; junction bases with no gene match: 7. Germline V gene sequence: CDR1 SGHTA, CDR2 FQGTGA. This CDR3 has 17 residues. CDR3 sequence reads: CASSLTPTGGVPGELFF. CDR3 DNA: TGTGCCAGCAGCTTAACCCCGACAGGGGGCGTCCCCGGGGAGCTGTTTTTT. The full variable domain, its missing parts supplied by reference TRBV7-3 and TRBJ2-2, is GAGVSQTPSNKVTEKGKYVELRCDPISGHTALYWYRQSLGQGPEFLIYFQGTGAADDSGLPNDRFFAVRPEGSVSTLKIQRTERGDSAVYLCASSLTPTGGVPGELFFGEGSRLTVL.

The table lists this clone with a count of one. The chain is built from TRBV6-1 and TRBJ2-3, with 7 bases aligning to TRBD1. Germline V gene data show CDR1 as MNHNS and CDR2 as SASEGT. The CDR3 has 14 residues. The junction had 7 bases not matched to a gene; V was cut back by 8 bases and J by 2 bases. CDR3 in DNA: TGTGCCAGCCGAACAGGGGAATTCACAGATACGCAGTATTTT. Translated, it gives CASRTGEFTDTQYF.

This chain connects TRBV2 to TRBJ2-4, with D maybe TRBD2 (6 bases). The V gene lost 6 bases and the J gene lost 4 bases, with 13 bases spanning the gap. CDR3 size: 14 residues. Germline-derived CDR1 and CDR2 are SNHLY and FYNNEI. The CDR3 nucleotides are TGTGCCAGCAGGCAGGTCGCGGGGAAAAACATTCAGTACTTC. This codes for CASRQVAGKNIQYF.

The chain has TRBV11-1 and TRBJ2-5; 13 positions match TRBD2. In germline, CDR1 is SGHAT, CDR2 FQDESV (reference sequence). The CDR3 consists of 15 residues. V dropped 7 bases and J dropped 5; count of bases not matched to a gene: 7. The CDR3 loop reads CASTLTSGGFETQYF. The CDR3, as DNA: TGTGCCAGCACTCTGACTAGCGGGGGGTTTGAGACCCAGTACTTC. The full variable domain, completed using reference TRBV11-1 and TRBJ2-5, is EAEVAQSPRYKITEKSQAVAFWCDPISGHATLYWYRQILGQGPELLVQFQDESVVDDSQLPKDRFSAERLKGVDSTLKIQPAELGDSAMYLCASTLTSGGFETQYFGPGTRLLVL.

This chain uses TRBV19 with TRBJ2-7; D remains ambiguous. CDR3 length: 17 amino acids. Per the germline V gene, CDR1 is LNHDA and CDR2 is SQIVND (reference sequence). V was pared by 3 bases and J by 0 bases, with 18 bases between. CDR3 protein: CASSIGHLAVGSYEQYF. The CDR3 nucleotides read TGTGCCAGTAGTATCGGCCATCTGGCGGTTGGCTCCTACGAGCAGTACTTC.

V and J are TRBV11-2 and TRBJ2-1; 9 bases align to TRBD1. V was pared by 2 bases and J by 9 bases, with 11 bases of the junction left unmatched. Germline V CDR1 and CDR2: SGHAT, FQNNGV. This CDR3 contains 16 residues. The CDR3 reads CASSLTTGGGEGEQFF. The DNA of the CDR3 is TGTGCCAGCAGCTTAACCACAGGGGGCGGGGAGGGTGAGCAGTTCTTC.

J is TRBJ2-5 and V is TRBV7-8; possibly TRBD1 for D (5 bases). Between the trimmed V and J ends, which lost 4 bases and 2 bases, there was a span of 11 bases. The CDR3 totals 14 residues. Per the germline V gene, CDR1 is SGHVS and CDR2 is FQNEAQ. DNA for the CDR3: TGTGCCAGCAGCTCGAGGACAAGTCAAGAGACCCAGTACTTC. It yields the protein CASSSRTSQETQYF. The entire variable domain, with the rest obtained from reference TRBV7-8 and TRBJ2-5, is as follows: GAGVSQSPRYKVAKRGQDVALRCDPISGHVSLFWYQQALGQGPEFLTYFQNEAQLDKSGLPSDRFFAERPEGSVSTLKIQRTQQEDSAVYLCASSSRTSQETQYFGPGTRLLVL.

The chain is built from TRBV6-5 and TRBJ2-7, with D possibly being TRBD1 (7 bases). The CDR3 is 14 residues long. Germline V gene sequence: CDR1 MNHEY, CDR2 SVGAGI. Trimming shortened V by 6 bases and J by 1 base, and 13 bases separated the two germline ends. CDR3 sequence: CASRRGQNSYEQYF. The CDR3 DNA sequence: TGTGCCAGCAGGCGGGGACAGAATTCCTACGAGCAGTACTTC.

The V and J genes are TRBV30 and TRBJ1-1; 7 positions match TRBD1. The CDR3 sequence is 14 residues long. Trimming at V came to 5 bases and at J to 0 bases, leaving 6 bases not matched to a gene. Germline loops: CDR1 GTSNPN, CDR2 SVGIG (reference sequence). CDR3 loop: CAWEGAGLNTEAFF. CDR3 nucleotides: TGTGCCTGGGAGGGGGCAGGGCTGAACACTGAAGCTTTCTTT.

The CDR3 sequence is CASSFLAGYTYNEQFF. In nucleotides, the CDR3 is TGTGCCAGCAGCTTCCTAGCGGGGTACACCTACAATGAGCAGTTCTTC. V and J are TRBV7-9 and TRBJ2-1, with 9 bases aligning to TRBD2. Looked up from germline, CDR1 is SEHNR and CDR2 is FQNEAQ (reference sequence). This CDR3 is built from 16 residues. Germline trimming cut 3 bases from V and 2 bases from J; bases unmatched to any gene: 5.

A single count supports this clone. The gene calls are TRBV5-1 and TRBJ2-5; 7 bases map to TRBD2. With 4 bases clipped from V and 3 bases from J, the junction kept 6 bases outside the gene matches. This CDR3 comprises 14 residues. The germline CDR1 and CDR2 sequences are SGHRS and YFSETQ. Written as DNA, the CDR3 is TGCGCCAGCAGCCCGGGACTAACCAAAGAGACCCAGTACTTC. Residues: CASSPGLTKETQYF.

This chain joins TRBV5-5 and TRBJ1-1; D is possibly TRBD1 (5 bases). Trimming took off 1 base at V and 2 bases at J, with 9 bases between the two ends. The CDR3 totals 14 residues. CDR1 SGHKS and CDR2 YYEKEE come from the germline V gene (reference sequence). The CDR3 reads CASSLIQVNTEAFF. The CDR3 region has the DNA TGTGCCAGCAGCTTGATACAGGTTAACACTGAAGCTTTCTTT.

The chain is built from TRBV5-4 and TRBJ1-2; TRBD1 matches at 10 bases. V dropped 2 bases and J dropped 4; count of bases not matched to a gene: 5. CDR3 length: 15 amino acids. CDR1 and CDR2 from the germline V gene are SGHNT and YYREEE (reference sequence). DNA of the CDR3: TGTGCCAGCAGCTTTCCGGGACAGGGGTTCTATGGCTACACCTTC. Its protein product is CASSFPGQGFYGYTF.

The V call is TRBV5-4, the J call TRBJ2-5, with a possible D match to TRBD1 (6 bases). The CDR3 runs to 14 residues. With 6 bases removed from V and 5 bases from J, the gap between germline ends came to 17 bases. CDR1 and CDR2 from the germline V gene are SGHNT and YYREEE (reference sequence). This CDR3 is CASTGRSGGETQYF. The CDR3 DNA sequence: TGTGCCAGCACCGGACGTTCTGGGGGCGAGACCCAGTACTTC.

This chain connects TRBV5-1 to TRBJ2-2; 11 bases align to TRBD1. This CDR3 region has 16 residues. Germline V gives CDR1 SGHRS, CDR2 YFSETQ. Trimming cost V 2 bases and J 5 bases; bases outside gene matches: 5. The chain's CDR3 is CASSLGQGALTGELFF. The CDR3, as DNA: TGCGCCAGCAGCTTAGGACAGGGGGCCTTAACCGGGGAGCTGTTTTTT.

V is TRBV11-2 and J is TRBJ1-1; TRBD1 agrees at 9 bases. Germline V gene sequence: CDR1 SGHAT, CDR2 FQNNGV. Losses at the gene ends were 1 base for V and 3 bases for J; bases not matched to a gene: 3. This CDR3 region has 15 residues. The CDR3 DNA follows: TGTGCCAGCAGCTTAGTAGGGACAGGGTACACTGAAGCTTTCTTT. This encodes CASSLVGTGYTEAFF.

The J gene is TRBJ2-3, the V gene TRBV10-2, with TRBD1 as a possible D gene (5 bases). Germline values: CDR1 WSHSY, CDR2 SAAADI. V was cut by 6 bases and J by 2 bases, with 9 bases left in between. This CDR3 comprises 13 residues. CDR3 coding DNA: TGCGCCAGCAGGGGGCTTGTCACAGATACGCAGTATTTT. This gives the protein CASRGLVTDTQYF.

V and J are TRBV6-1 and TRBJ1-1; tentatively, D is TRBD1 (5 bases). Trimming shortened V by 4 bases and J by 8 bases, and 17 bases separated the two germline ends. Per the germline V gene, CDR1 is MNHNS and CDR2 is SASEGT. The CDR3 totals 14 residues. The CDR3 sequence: CASSADDRHWEAFF. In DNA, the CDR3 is TGTGCCAGCAGTGCCGACGACAGACACTGGGAAGCTTTCTTT.

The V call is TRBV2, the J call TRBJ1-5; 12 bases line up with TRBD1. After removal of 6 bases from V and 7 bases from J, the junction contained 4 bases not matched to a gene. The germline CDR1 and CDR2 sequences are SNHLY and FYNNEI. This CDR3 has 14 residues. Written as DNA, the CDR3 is TGTGCCAGCAGCGGGACAGGGGGCCGCCAGCCCCAGCATTTT. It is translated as CASSGTGGRQPQHF.

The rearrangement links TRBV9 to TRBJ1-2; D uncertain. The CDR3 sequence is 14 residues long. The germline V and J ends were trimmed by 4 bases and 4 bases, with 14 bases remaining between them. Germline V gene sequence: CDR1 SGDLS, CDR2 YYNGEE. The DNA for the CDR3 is TGTGCCAGCAGCCTCGCGGATTTTCGCTATGGCTACACCTTC. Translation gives CASSLADFRYGYTF.

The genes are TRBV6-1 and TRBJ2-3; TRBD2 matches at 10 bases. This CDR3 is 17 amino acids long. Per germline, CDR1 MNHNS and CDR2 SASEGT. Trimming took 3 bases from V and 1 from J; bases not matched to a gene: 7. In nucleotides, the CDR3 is TGTGCCAGCAGTGAGTTAAAAGGACTAGCGGGCACAGATACGCAGTATTTT. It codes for CASSELKGLAGTDTQYF.

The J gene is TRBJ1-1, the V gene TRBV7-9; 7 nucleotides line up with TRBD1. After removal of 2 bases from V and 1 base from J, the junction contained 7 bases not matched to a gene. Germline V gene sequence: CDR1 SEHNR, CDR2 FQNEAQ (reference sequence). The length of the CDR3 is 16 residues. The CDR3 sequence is CASSLFPGTANTEAFF. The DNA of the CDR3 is TGTGCCAGCAGCTTATTCCCCGGGACAGCGAACACTGAAGCTTTCTTT.

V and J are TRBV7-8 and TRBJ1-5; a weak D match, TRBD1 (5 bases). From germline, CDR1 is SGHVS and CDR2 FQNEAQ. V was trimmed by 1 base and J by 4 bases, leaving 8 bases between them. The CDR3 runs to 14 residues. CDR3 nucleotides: TGTGCCAGCAGCTTAGGGACACTTAATCAGCCCCAGCATTTT. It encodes CASSLGTLNQPQHF.

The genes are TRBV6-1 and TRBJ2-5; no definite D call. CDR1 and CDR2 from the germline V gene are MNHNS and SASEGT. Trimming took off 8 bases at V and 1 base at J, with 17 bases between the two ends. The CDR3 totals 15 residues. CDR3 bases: TGTGCCAGCTTTGGTCCCGGCACAGCCCAAGAGACCCAGTACTTC. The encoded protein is CASFGPGTAQETQYF.

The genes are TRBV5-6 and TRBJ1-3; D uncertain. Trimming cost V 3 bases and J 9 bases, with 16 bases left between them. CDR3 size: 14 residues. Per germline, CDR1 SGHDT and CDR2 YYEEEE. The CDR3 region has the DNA TGTGCCAGCAGCTCTCGAGCGCAAACAAGCACCATATATTTT. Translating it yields CASSSRAQTSTIYF.

The CDR3 sequence is CASSLPSGGAVSGANVLTF. CDR3 coding DNA: TGCGCCAGCAGCTTGCCTAGCGGGGGGGCTGTGTCTGGGGCCAACGTCCTGACTTTC. V gene TRBV5-1 combines with J gene TRBJ2-6; 12 bases map to TRBD2. The CDR3 extends over 19 amino acids. With V trimmed by 1 base and J by 1 base, 6 bases remained unmatched. Germline CDR1 is SGHRS and CDR2 is YFSETQ.